A single sample gave rise to the 8 T cell receptor beta chains below, sequenced in a study of blood T cell repertoires in COVID-19. Measured with immunoSEQ multiplex PCR; TCRdb has only the in-frame clones, and not every one. The sample lists 150,000 to 200,000 clones; approximately 80% were seen once. The sample taken for sequencing was peripheral blood. The source of these receptors is a woman older than 75 with COVID-19, enrolled during active disease.

V and J are TRBV28 and TRBJ1-6; D call uncertain. Between the trimmed V and J ends, which lost 8 bases and 8 bases, there was a span of 7 bases. This CDR3 is built from 11 residues. CDR1 is MDHEN, CDR2 SYDVKM, per germline. CDR3 DNA: TGTGCCAGCGGCGGGGATTCACCCCTCCACTTT. Amino acids: CASGGDSPLHF.

The chain carries TRBV14 and TRBJ2-7; D is unresolved. The V end lost 0 bases, the J end lost 5 bases, and 11 bases lay between the germline ends. The CDR3 extends over 14 amino acids. Per the germline V gene, CDR1 is SGHDN and CDR2 is FVKESK. As DNA, the CDR3 is TGTGCCAGCAGCCAAGACCCCTCGGAGAACGAGCAGTACTTC. Protein: CASSQDPSENEQYF. Drawing the rest from reference TRBV14 and TRBJ2-7, the complete variable domain is EAGVTQFPSHSVIEKGQTVTLRCDPISGHDNLYWYRRVMGKEIKFLLHFVKESKQDESGMPNNRFLAERTGGTYSTLKVQPAELEDSGVYFCASSQDPSENEQYFGPGTRLTVT.

This chain uses TRBV10-3 with TRBJ1-5, with D tentatively TRBD1 (5 bases). Trimming removed 0 bases from V and 2 bases from J, with 5 bases in between. Germline values: CDR1 ENHRY, CDR2 SYGVKD. CDR3 length equals 14 residues. The CDR3 DNA reads TGTGCCATCAGTGAGTCAGGGGGCAATCAGCCCCAGCATTTT. This gives the protein CAISESGGNQPQHF.

The chain combines TRBV18 with TRBJ1-3; tentative D call: TRBD1 (5 bases). The germline CDR1 and CDR2 sequences are KGHSH and LQKENI. CDR3 size: 15 residues. The ends were cut back, 3 bases at V and 5 bases at J, with 14 bases in the middle. CDR3 amino acids: CASSPSGQGRNTIYF. CDR3 bases: TGTGCCAGCTCACCCAGTGGCCAGGGCCGAAACACCATATATTTT.

CDR3 nucleotides: TGTGCCAGCAGCCGTAGCGCGGGACAGAGGGAAGGGGAGCAGTACTTC. It specifies CASSRSAGQREGEQYF. V is TRBV5-4 and J is TRBJ2-7; the D gene is possibly TRBD1 (7 bases). Germline CDR1 reads SGHNT; CDR2 reads YYREEE (reference sequence). The CDR3 length is 16 residues. The V end lost 4 bases, the J end lost 7 bases, and 24 bases lay between the germline ends.

V gene TRBV5-1 combines with J gene TRBJ1-6; 9 bases line up with TRBD1. The CDR3 spans 16 residues. Germline CDR1 and CDR2: SGHRS and YFSETQ. The V segment lost 4 bases and the J segment 6 bases; nucleotides outside the gene matches: 8. The CDR3 sequence: CASSEQGAQGNSPLHF. The CDR3 DNA sequence: TGCGCCAGCAGCGAACAGGGGGCCCAGGGTAATTCACCCCTCCACTTT.

The V call is TRBV11-2, the J call TRBJ2-3; the match to TRBD2 covers 7 bases. This CDR3 comprises 15 residues. CDR1 is SGHAT and CDR2 is FQNNGV in the germline V gene. The trim removed 5 bases at V and 2 bases at J, leaving 7 bases unmatched. This CDR3 reads CASSRAGTTTDTQYF. DNA for the CDR3: TGTGCCAGCAGCAGGGCCGGGACTACCACAGATACGCAGTATTTT.

The V gene is TRBV12-3 or TRBV12-4, the J gene TRBJ1-2, with D maybe TRBD1 (5 bases). V was trimmed by 1 base and J by 9 bases, leaving 12 bases between them. The CDR3 is 13 amino acids. Written as DNA, the CDR3 is TGTGCCAGCAGTTTAGGGCAGGGAAGGAGCTACACCTTC. It encodes CASSLGQGRSYTF.